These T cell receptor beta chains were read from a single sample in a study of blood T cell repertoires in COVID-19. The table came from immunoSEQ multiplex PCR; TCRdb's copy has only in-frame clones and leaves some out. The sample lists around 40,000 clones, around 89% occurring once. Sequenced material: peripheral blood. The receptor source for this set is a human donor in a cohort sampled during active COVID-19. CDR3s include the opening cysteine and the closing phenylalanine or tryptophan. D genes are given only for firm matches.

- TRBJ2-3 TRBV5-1 CASSSGQNTDTQYF
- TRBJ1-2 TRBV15 CATSRESSQGGYGYTF
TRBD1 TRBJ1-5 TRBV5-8 CASSLNRGPQPQHF
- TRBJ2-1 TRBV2 CASRAANEQFF
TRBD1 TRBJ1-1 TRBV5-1 CASSYNWDRYAEAFF
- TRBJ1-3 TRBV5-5 CASSPALRGWGNTIYF
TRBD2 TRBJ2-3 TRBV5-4 CASSSGGRLAGALTDTQYF
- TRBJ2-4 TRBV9 CASSVGGGGSIQYF
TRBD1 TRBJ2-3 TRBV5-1 CASTQRGQDTDTQYF
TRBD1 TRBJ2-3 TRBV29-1 CSVEDPRTGGETDTQYF
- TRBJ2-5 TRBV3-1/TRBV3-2 CASSASVGEETQYF
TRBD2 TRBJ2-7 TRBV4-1 CASSHGLAGAPTYEQYF
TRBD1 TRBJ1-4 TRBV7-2 CASSLAGQGQLFF
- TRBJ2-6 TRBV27 CASSPGWPGGFGANVLTF
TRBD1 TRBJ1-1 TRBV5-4 CASSSGGTGSEAFF
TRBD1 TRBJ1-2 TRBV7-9 CASSLGGQGFYGYTF
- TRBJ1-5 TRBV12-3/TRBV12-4 CASSFNSNQPQHF
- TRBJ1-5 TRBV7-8 CASSDQGNQPQHF
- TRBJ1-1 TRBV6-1 CASSDRSRGNTEAFF
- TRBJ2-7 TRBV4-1 CASSLREWAYEQYF
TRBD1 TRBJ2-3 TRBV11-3 CASSERDRGRTDTQYF
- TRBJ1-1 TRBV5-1 CASSLLRRGGAEAFF
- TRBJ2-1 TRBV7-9 CASPVGGTEQFF
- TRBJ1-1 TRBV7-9 CASSSLTEAFF
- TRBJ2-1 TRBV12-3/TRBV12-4 CASSRNEQFF
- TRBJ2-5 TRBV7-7 CASSRFQGEQETQYF
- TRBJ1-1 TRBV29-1 CSVAFLGDTEAFF